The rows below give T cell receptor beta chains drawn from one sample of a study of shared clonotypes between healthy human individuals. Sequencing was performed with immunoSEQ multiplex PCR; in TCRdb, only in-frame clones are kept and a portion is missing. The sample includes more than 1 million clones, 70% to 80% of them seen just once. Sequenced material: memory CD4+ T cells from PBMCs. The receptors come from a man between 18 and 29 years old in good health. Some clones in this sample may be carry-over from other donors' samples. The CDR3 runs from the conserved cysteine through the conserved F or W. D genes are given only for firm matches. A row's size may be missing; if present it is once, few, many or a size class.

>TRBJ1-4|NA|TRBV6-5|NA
TGTGCCAGCAGCCCCGGACCCAATGAAAAACTGTTTTTT
CASSPGPNEKLFF
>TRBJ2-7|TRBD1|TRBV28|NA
TGTGCCAGCAGTTTGGGGGACAGGAGAGAGGGGGAGCAGTACTTC
CASSLGDRREGEQYF
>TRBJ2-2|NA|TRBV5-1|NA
TGCGCCAGCAGCCTGGGGACTTACACCGGGGAGCTGTTTTTT
CASSLGTYTGELFF
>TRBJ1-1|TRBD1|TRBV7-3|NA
TGTGCCAGCAGCCAGGGGGCAGAATTTAGGCACACTGAAGCTTTCTTT
CASSQGAEFRHTEAFF
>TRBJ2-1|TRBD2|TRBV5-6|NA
TGTGCCAGCAGGCTTGGAGCGGGAGGGAACACCTACAATGAGCAGTTCTTC
CASRLGAGGNTYNEQFF
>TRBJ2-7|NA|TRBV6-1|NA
TGTGCCAGCAGAGGAGGAGGTGGGAGATACGAGCAGTACTTC
CASRGGGGRYEQYF
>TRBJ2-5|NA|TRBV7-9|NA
TGTGCCAGCAGCTTCCCGGGACTCGCAAAGACCCAGTACTTC
CASSFPGLAKTQYF
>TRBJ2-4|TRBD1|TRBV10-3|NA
TGTGCCATCAGTGAGCCCGGGACAGGGGGCGTCAAAAACATTCAGTACTTC
CAISEPGTGGVKNIQYF
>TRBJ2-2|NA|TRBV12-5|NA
TGTGCTAGTGGTAATCAGAACACCGGGGAGCTGTTTTTT
CASGNQNTGELFF
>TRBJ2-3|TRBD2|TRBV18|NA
TGTGCCAGCTCACAGTACGGACTAGCGGAAAAGAAACTTACGCAGTATTTT
CASSQYGLAEKKLTQYF
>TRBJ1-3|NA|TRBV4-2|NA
TGTGCCAGCAGCCGAATAAACCCGGTTAGCTCTGGAAACACCATATATTTT
CASSRINPVSSGNTIYF
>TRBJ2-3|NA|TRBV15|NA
TGTGCCACCAGCAGAGATCAGGGGGATACGCAGTATTTT
CATSRDQGDTQYF
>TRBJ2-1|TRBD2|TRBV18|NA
TGTGCCAGCTCACCGGGACTAGGAGGGGTAGGAGAGCAGTTCTTC
CASSPGLGGVGEQFF
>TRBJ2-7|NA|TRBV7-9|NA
TGTGCCAGCAGCTTCGGGCCTCAGTTAACCTACGAGCAGTACTTC
CASSFGPQLTYEQYF
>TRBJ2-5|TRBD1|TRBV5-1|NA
TGCGCCAGCAGCTTGACAGGGGGTAGCGAGACCCAGTACTTC
CASSLTGGSETQYF
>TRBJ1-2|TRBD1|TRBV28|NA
TGTGCCAGCAGTTCGGGACAGGGTTCGGGCTACACCTTC
CASSSGQGSGYTF
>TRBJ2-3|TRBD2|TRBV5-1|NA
TGCGCCACCAAGGGACTAGCGGTGTGGGATACGCAGTATTTT
CATKGLAVWDTQYF
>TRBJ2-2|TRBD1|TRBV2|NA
TGTGCCAGCAGGACAGGGGTCACCGGGGAGCTGTTTTTT
CASRTGVTGELFF
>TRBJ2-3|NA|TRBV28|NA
TGTGCCAGCAGTTTAGAGTCAACGGGCACAGATACGCAGTATTTT
CASSLESTGTDTQYF
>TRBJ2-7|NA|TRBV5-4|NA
TGTGCCAGCACGACCAGCGTCGGGCCCTACGAGCAGTACTTC
CASTTSVGPYEQYF
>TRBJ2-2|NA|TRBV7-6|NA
TGTGCCAGCAGCTTAGTTGCAGGAATTGGTGCCGGGGAGCTGTTTTTT
CASSLVAGIGAGELFF
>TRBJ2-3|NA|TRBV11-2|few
TGTGCCAGCAGCTTCCCCCTTAGCGGAACGACGCAGTATTTT
CASSFPLSGTTQYF
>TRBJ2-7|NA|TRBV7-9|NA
TGTGCCAGCAGCACGGACTCCTACGAGCAGTACTTC
CASSTDSYEQYF
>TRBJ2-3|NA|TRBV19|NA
TGTGCCAGTAGTATAATTCCTAGCACAGATACGCAGTATTTT
CASSIIPSTDTQYF
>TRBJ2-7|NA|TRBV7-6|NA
TGTGCCAGCAGCGGGTACAGTAGCGAGCAGTACTTC
CASSGYSSEQYF
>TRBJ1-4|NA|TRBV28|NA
TGTGCCAGCAGTCCATCCCCTCAGGGGTTGGCAGAAAAACTGTTTTTT
CASSPSPQGLAEKLFF
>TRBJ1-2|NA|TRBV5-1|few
TGCGCCAGCAGCCCGACCCTCCGGGACTATGGCTACACCTTC
CASSPTLRDYGYTF
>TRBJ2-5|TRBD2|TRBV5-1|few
TGCGCCAGCAGCCCAACGGGGAGCGGGAGGCAAGAGACCCAGTACTTC
CASSPTGSGRQETQYF
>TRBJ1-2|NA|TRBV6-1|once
TGTGCCAGCAGTGAAAGGGGGAGGACAGCCTATGGCTACACCTTC
CASSERGRTAYGYTF
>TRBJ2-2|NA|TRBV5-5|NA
TGTGCCAGCAGCTCCGGGACGGTGACCGGGGAGCTGTTTTTT
CASSSGTVTGELFF
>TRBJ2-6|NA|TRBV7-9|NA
TGTGCCAGCAGCTTAGCGTATGTCGGGGGGGCCAACGTCCTGACTTTC
CASSLAYVGGANVLTF
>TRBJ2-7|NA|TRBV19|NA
TGTGCCAGTAGTATAGATCCAAGATCGAGGTCGGGCCCCTACGAGCAGTACTTC
CASSIDPRSRSGPYEQYF
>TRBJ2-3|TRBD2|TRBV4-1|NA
TGCGCCAGCAGCCAGGGACTAGCGGGAGTGGCAGATACGCAGTATTTT
CASSQGLAGVADTQYF
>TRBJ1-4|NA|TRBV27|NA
TGTGCCAGCAGTTTGTTGCGGAGCAGAGCTAATGAAAAACTGTTTTTT
CASSLLRSRANEKLFF
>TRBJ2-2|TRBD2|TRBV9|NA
TGTGCCAGCAGCGTAGACCAGCGGGAGGGAACCGGGGAGCTGTTTTTT
CASSVDQREGTGELFF
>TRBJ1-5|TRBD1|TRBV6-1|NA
TGTGCCAGCAGTCAGGACAGGGAGTATCAGCCCCAGCATTTT
CASSQDREYQPQHF
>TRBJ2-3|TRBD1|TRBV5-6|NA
TGTGCCAGCAGCTTGGGCAGGGGGCGCGCAGATACGCAGTATTTT
CASSLGRGRADTQYF
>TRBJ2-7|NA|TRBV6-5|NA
TGTGCCAGCAGTTACCGGCACCGATGGGACGAGCAGTACTTC
CASSYRHRWDEQYF
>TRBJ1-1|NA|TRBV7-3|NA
TGTGCCAGCAGCCCCCCGGGAGTCACTGAAGCTTTCTTT
CASSPPGVTEAFF
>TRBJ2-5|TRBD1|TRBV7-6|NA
TGTGCCAGCAGCCCGATGACAGGGGAAGAGACCCAGTACTTC
CASSPMTGEETQYF
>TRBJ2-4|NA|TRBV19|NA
TGTGCCAGTACGTTGTCGACTCTAGCCAAAAACATTCAGTACTTC
CASTLSTLAKNIQYF
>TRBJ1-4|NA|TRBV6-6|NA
TGTGCCAGCACCCCGGGGGCAGTCTGGGAAAAACTGTTTTTT
CASTPGAVWEKLFF
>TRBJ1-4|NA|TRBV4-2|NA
TGTGCCAGCAGCCAAGATCCCGGAAAACTGTTTTTT
CASSQDPGKLFF
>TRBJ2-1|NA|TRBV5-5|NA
TGTGCCAGCAGCTTTACCGGGACACTAATCAATGAGCAGTTCTTC
CASSFTGTLINEQFF
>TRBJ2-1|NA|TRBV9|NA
TGTGCCAGCAGCGTAGAGAGCTACTTCAATGAGCAGTTCTTC
CASSVESYFNEQFF
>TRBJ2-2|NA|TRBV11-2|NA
TGTGCCAGCAGCTTAAATTATCTAGTCGCCGGGGAGCTGTTTTTT
CASSLNYLVAGELFF
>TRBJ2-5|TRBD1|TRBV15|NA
TGTGCCACCAGCGGATATACAGGGGTGGCGAAGACCCAGTACTTC
CATSGYTGVAKTQYF
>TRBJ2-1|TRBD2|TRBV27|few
TGTGCCAGCAGTTTCGGGACTAGCGGGTTAAGGGAGCAGTTCTTC
CASSFGTSGLREQFF
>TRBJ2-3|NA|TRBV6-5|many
TGTGCCAGCACCCAGGCAGGGCGGATGGATACGCAGTATTTT
CASTQAGRMDTQYF
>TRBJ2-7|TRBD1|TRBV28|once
TGTGCCACAAGGAGACAGGGGGTAATCCACGAGCAGTACTTC
CATRRQGVIHEQYF
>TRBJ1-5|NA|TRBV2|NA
TGTGCCAGCAGGCAGGGGATTGCGGTACAGCCCCAGCATTTT
CASRQGIAVQPQHF
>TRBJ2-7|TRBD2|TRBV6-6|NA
TGTGCCAGCAGTTTGTGGACTAGCGGGAGAGGGGATCAGTACTTC
CASSLWTSGRGDQYF
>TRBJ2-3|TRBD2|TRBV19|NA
TGTGCCAGCGAGACTAGCGGGAGAGGTGTTGCGCAGTATTTT
CASETSGRGVAQYF
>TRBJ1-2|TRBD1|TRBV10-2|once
TGCGCCAGCAGTGGACAGGGGACAGGCTATGGCTACACCTTC
CASSGQGTGYGYTF
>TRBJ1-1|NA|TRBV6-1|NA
TGTGCCAGCAGTGCGCAAGAGAACACTGAAGCTTTCTTT
CASSAQENTEAFF
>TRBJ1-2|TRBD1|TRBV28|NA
TGTGCCGGCTCGACAGGGGGAGGGTTCAGCTATGGCTACACCTTC
CAGSTGGGFSYGYTF
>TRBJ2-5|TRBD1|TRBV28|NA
TGTGCCAGCTCCGGGACAGCACAAGAGACCCAGTACTTC
CASSGTAQETQYF
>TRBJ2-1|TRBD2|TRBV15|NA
TGTGCCACCAGCAGACCCCCGGGACTAGCGGGAGGGAGCTCCTACAATGAGCAGTTCTTC
CATSRPPGLAGGSSYNEQFF
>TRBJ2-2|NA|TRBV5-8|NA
TGTGCCAGGCTAGCGCGGGCCGGGGAGCTGTTTTTT
CARLARAGELFF